The 9 T cell receptor beta chains below were found in one sample sequenced in a study of T cells after yellow fever vaccination (dated by TCRdb to between 2018 and 2021). The sample's treatment or condition, from its label and the paper: live attenuated yellow fever vaccine strain. Libraries came from 5' RACE. The instrument was an Illumina HiSeq 2500. TCRdb reanalyzed the raw reads on its own, using fastp at Q25 for trimming and MiXCR for clone calling, and kept in-frame beta chains. When rows share a CDR3 protein, they turn into one entry using the most common DNA and genes. In this sample the table shows hundreds of thousands of distinct CDR3 sequences, about 12% of which occur a single time. The ten biggest clones cover around 14% of the sample. The specimen was PBMCs, collected on the day of the yellow fever booster vaccination. These TCRs come from a young man who received the YFV17D yellow fever vaccine.

The gene calls are TRBV29-1 and TRBJ2-1, with 9 bases matching TRBD2. Trimming at V came to 1 base and at J to 3 bases, leaving 4 bases not matched to a gene. CDR3 size: 15 residues. CDR1 and CDR2 (germline): SQVTM, ANQGSEA. The CDR3 is CSVEVSSGSYNEQFF. The CDR3 DNA is TGCAGCGTTGAAGTTAGTAGCGGGAGCTACAATGAGCAGTTCTTC.

V is TRBV5-1 and J is TRBJ1-4; D uncertain. Trimming removed 2 bases from V and 8 bases from J, with 10 bases in between. This CDR3 comprises 13 residues. CDR1 and CDR2 (germline): SGHRS, YFSETQ. CDR3 bases: TGCGCCAGCAGCTTTGGAGGGAACGAAAAACTGTTTTTT. Translating gives CASSFGGNEKLFF.

This clonotype came up many times. The chain links TRBV20-1 to TRBJ2-2, with D possibly matching TRBD2 (6 bases). V was cut by 1 base and J by 3 bases, with 15 bases left in between. Germline lookup yields CDR1 DFQATT and CDR2 SNEGSKA (reference sequence). The CDR3 is 16 amino acids. CDR3 nucleotides: TGCAGTGCTAGAGGTCCCCCGGGAGAGGACACCGGGGAGCTGTTTTTT. Amino acid sequence: CSARGPPGEDTGELFF.

The CDR3: CASREPGRGTYEQYF. Here the CDR3 DNA reads TGCGCCAGCAGAGAGCCGGGACGGGGAACCTACGAGCAGTACTTC. This chain connects TRBV5-1 to TRBJ2-7; D possibly uses TRBD1 or TRBD2 (5 bases each). CDR3 size: 15 residues. Germline V CDR1 and CDR2: SGHRS, YFSETQ. Between the trimmed V and J ends, which lost 5 bases and 2 bases, there was a span of 17 bases.

This clonotype was counted between two and nine times. This chain links TRBV5-1 with TRBJ2-7; TRBD1 aligns across 9 bases. Germline CDR1 reads SGHRS; CDR2 reads YFSETQ. This CDR3 is built from 14 residues. V lost 0 bases, J lost 4 bases, and 2 bases stayed unmatched. CDR3 DNA: TGCGCCAGCAGCTTGGACGGGACAGGGTACGAGCAGTACTTC. Protein: CASSLDGTGYEQYF.

The chain couples TRBV2 to TRBJ2-5; D is undetermined. Per the germline V gene, CDR1 is SNHLY and CDR2 is FYNNEI. The CDR3 spans 11 residues. Trimming took off 4 bases at V and 5 bases at J, with 5 bases between the two ends. The CDR3 protein is CASSASETQYF. The CDR3 nucleotides are TGTGCCAGCAGTGCCTCGGAGACCCAGTACTTC. Variable domain in full (rest from reference TRBV2 and TRBJ2-5): EPEVTQTPSHQVTQMGQEVILRCVPISNHLYFYWYRQILGQKVEFLVSFYNNEISEKSEIFDDQFSVERPDGSNFTLKIRSTKLEDSAMYFCASSASETQYFGPGTRLLVL.

The chain is built from TRBV20-1 and TRBJ2-7; D possibly corresponds to TRBD2 (7 bases). There are 16 residues in the CDR3. The V end was cut by 4 bases, the J end by 2 bases, with 21 bases between. Germline CDR1 reads DFQATT; CDR2 reads SNEGSKA (reference sequence). CDR3 sequence: CSAIPIERGRAYEQYF. DNA of the CDR3: TGCAGTGCTATTCCAATCGAGAGGGGGAGGGCCTACGAGCAGTACTTC.

This clonotype occurred a few times. This chain links TRBV20-1 with TRBJ1-1, with D possibly matching TRBD1 (5 bases). The CDR3 is 13 residues long. With 0 bases removed from V and 8 bases from J, the gap between germline ends came to 13 bases. Germline CDR1 reads DFQATT; CDR2 reads SNEGSKA (reference sequence). DNA for the CDR3: TGCAGTGCTAGAGAATTGGGGCTACAGGAAGCTTTCTTT. As protein: CSARELGLQEAFF.

This clonotype showed up just a few times. The chain combines TRBV19 with TRBJ2-7; TRBD2 agrees at 7 bases. After removal of 8 bases from V and 7 bases from J, the junction contained 14 bases not matched to a gene. The CDR3 contains 14 residues. From germline, CDR1 is LNHDA and CDR2 SQIVND (reference sequence). Here the CDR3 DNA reads TGTGCCAGTCGACAACTAGCGCAAGGAGGGGAGCAGTACTTC. This translates into CASRQLAQGGEQYF.